The 24 T cell receptor beta chains given below trace back to one sample, sequenced in a study of T cell responses to AZD1222 COVID-19 vaccine. Repertoires were generated with immunoSEQ multiplex PCR, while TCRdb's copy carries only in-frame clones and drops some. The table records fewer than 130,000 clones, around 85% of them present only once. Source: peripheral blood, taken on day 0 of AZD1222 vaccination. All receptors come from an adult in good health.

This clone appeared a single time. The chain is built from TRBV7-8 and TRBJ1-6; D uncertain. The CDR3 runs to 14 residues. Trimming took 4 bases from V and 10 from J, leaving 14 bases between them. Germline CDR1 is SGHVS and CDR2 is FQNEAQ. CDR3 region: CASSYLTGLSPLHF. The CDR3 coding sequence is TGTGCCAGCAGCTACCTGACCGGGCTATCACCCCTCCACTTT. Together with reference TRBV7-8 and TRBJ1-6, the CDR3 gives the full variable domain: GAGVSQSPRYKVAKRGQDVALRCDPISGHVSLFWYQQALGQGPEFLTYFQNEAQLDKSGLPSDRFFAERPEGSVSTLKIQRTQQEDSAVYLCASSYLTGLSPLHFGNGTRLTVT.

The rearrangement links TRBV6-5 to TRBJ2-7; TRBD2 matches 13 bases. This CDR3 has 15 residues. Trimming took 5 bases from V and 4 from J; bases not matched to a gene: 5. Germline loops: CDR1 MNHEY, CDR2 SVGAGI. CDR3 nucleotides: TGTGCCAGCAGTAGGGGACTAGCGGGGCATTACGAGCAGTACTTC. This encodes CASSRGLAGHYEQYF.

CDR3 nucleotide sequence: TGTGCCAGCAGCACCGCCCTAGCGGGGGGGTTAGGTGAGCAGTTCTTC. This translates into CASSTALAGGLGEQFF. The rearrangement joins TRBV7-6 to TRBJ2-1, with 12 bases identical to TRBD2. The ends lost 5 bases at V and 9 bases at J; junction bases unmatched: 11. Per germline, CDR1 SGHVS and CDR2 FNYEAQ. The CDR3 is 16 amino acids.

This chain links TRBV7-2 with TRBJ2-7, with TRBD2 identical over 13 bases. V lost 5 bases, J lost 2 bases, and 6 bases stayed unmatched. The CDR3 consists of 16 residues. Germline CDR1 and CDR2: SGHTA and FQGNSA. In nucleotides, the CDR3 is TGTGCCAGCAGCGCCGGACTAGCGGGGGTAGCCTACGAGCAGTACTTC. Protein: CASSAGLAGVAYEQYF.

The chain has TRBV7-8 and TRBJ1-4; D unresolved. This CDR3 contains 14 residues. V dropped 2 bases and J dropped 7 bases, with 11 bases sitting between them. The germline V gene encodes CDR1 SGHVS and CDR2 FQNEAQ. As DNA, the CDR3 is TGTGCCAGCAGCTTAAGCACGGTTCGTGAAAAACTGTTTTTT. Translated: CASSLSTVREKLFF.

This chain uses TRBV6-5 with TRBJ1-2; maybe TRBD1 (6 bases). CDR3 length: 13 amino acids. Germline values: CDR1 MNHEY, CDR2 SVGAGI. V was cut by 3 bases and J by 10 bases, with 15 bases left in between. The CDR3 region is CASSYPGESPYTF. CDR3 sequence (DNA): TGTGCCAGCAGTTATCCAGGGGAAAGTCCCTACACCTTC.

The CDR3 spells CASSSDRGGTEAFF. The CDR3 nucleotides are TGTGCCAGCAGCTCAGACAGGGGAGGAACTGAAGCTTTCTTT. The chain recombines TRBV7-2 with TRBJ1-1, with 8 bases aligning to TRBD1. This CDR3 comprises 14 residues. V lost 4 bases, J lost 5 bases, and 6 bases stayed unmatched. The germline V gene encodes CDR1 SGHTA and CDR2 FQGNSA.

On this clone itself: Other nucleotide sequences from this sample produce the same CDR3. This sequence joins TRBV5-5 and TRBJ2-2; D is uncertain. V lost 0 bases to trimming and J lost 6 bases, with 6 bases between them. Per germline, CDR1 SGHKS and CDR2 YYEKEE (reference sequence). CDR3 length: 13 residues. CDR3 coding DNA: TGTGCCAGCAGCTTGGTTAGGTCCGGGGAGCTGTTTTTT. Its protein product is CASSLVRSGELFF.

The chain combines TRBV2 with TRBJ1-5, with 9 bases matching TRBD1. The CDR3 sequence is 14 residues long. Germline V lookup: CDR1 SNHLY, CDR2 FYNNEI. V lost 6 bases to trimming and J lost 2 bases; unmatched junction nucleotides: 2. DNA of the CDR3: TGTGCCAGCAGGAGGGACAGGGGCAATCAGCCCCAGCATTTT. Translating gives CASRRDRGNQPQHF.

The CDR3 DNA reads TGTGCCACCCGAGAGGGGCTTGAGCCCCAGCATTTT. This codes for CATREGLEPQHF. The chain couples TRBV28 to TRBJ1-5; D may be TRBD1 (5 bases). This CDR3 is built from 12 residues. Germline-derived CDR1 and CDR2 are MDHEN and SYDVKM. Trimming left V 10 bases short and J 8 bases short, with 15 bases between.

CDR3 in DNA: TGTGCCAGCAGCCCGCGAGACTGGGGGGAAAAACTGTTTTTT. Residues: CASSPRDWGEKLFF. The chain links TRBV7-2 to TRBJ1-4, with D possibly being TRBD1 (5 bases). The CDR3 is 14 amino acids. Germline CDR1 is SGHTA and CDR2 is FQGNSA. Deletions cut 5 bases from V and 8 bases from J, with 15 bases between.

This chain joins TRBV24-1 and TRBJ2-7, with D perhaps matching TRBD2 (7 bases). Looked up from germline, CDR1 is KGHDR and CDR2 is SFDVKD. V was clipped by 5 bases and J by 4 bases, with 14 bases between them. The CDR3 length is 14 residues. The CDR3 spells CATSGGGGRYEQYF. DNA for the CDR3: TGTGCCACCAGTGGAGGGGGAGGGCGGTACGAGCAGTACTTC.

V usage is TRBV6-5 and J usage is TRBJ1-2, with 8 bases lining up with TRBD1. With V trimmed by 2 bases and J by 7 bases, 9 bases remained unmatched. The CDR3 is 15 amino acids. CDR1 is MNHEY and CDR2 is SVGAGI in the germline V gene. CDR3 nucleotides: TGTGCCAGCAGTTACAGAACAGGGGGGGTTGGTGGCTACACCTTC. It yields the protein CASSYRTGGVGGYTF.

This clone was detected only once. The CDR3 spells CASSPPGGGNTIYF. For the CDR3, the DNA is TGTGCCAGCAGCCCCCCGGGAGGAGGAAACACCATATATTTT. The rearrangement uses TRBV7-3 and TRBJ1-3, with D unresolved. V lost 5 bases and J lost 4, with 12 bases in between. The CDR3 has 14 residues. Germline V lookup: CDR1 SGHTA, CDR2 FQGTGA.

This clone was recorded a few times. This sequence joins TRBV9 and TRBJ1-2; possible D gene TRBD1, 6 bases. Germline V lookup: CDR1 SGDLS, CDR2 YYNGEE. With 3 bases removed from V and 3 bases from J, the gap between germline ends came to 15 bases. The CDR3 contains 15 residues. CDR3 protein: CASSAGAGTHYGYTF. The DNA of the CDR3 is TGTGCCAGCAGCGCGGGGGCCGGGACACACTATGGCTACACCTTC.

The chain is built from TRBV4-1 and TRBJ2-1, with 7 bases matching TRBD2. The V gene's germline CDR1 is MGHRA and CDR2 YSYEKL. This CDR3 has 15 amino acids. V lost 1 base, J lost 3 bases, and 3 bases stayed unmatched. Here the CDR3 DNA reads TGCGCCAGCAGCCAAGGACGGACTAGCTACAATGAGCAGTTCTTC. Protein: CASSQGRTSYNEQFF.

V is TRBV18 and J is TRBJ1-1, with D perhaps TRBD1 (5 bases). Trimming shortened V by 1 base and J by 3 bases, and 15 bases separated the two germline ends. From germline, CDR1 is KGHSH and CDR2 LQKENI. The CDR3 runs to 16 residues. CDR3 sequence: CASSPLEGARYTEAFF. CDR3 nucleotides: TGTGCCAGCTCACCACTCGAAGGGGCTCGCTACACTGAAGCTTTCTTT.

The chain employs TRBV9 and TRBJ2-6; 12 bases match TRBD2. Germline-derived CDR1 and CDR2 are SGDLS and YYNGEE. CDR3 length: 17 residues. With V trimmed by 4 bases and J by 0 bases, 2 bases remained unmatched. The CDR3: CASSRLAGDSGANVLTF. DNA for the CDR3: TGTGCCAGCAGCCGACTAGCGGGGGACTCTGGGGCCAACGTCCTGACTTTC.

This clone has just a few counts. V and J are TRBV19 and TRBJ1-1; TRBD1 is a possible D gene (6 bases). The CDR3 has 16 residues. CDR1 is LNHDA, CDR2 SQIVND, per germline (reference sequence). Trimming took off 0 bases at V and 0 bases at J, with 11 bases between the two ends. CDR3 protein: CASSIEPGGMNTEAFF. The CDR3, as DNA: TGTGCCAGTAGTATAGAGCCGGGGGGCATGAACACTGAAGCTTTCTTT.

This chain joins TRBV2 and TRBJ2-1; 14 nucleotides agree with TRBD2. Germline V gene lookup returns CDR1 SNHLY and CDR2 FYNNEI. The CDR3 consists of 16 residues. The junction had 6 bases not matched to a gene; V was cut back by 6 bases and J by 5 bases. The CDR3 protein is CASSYGTSGGDNEQFF. CDR3 DNA: TGTGCCAGCAGCTATGGGACTAGCGGGGGAGACAATGAGCAGTTCTTC.

J is TRBJ2-2 and V is TRBV3-1 (or the pseudogene TRBV3-2), with TRBD1 identical over 7 bases. This CDR3 contains 15 residues. The germline V gene has CDR1 LGHDT and CDR2 YNNKEL (reference sequence). V shed 4 bases and J 4 bases; nucleotides not matched to a gene: 6. For the CDR3, the DNA is TGTGCCAGCAGCCCGTTGGACAGGTCCACCGGGGAGCTGTTTTTT. As protein: CASSPLDRSTGELFF.

This chain links TRBV29-1 with TRBJ2-4, with D perhaps matching TRBD2 (5 bases). CDR1 SQVTM and CDR2 ANQGSEA come from the germline V gene. The CDR3 has 14 amino acids. V was clipped by 7 bases and J by 0 bases, with 13 bases between them. CDR3 bases: TGCAGCGCAAAAAGGGAGATAGCCAAAAACATTCAGTACTTC. Amino acids: CSAKREIAKNIQYF.

The chain employs TRBV28 and TRBJ1-5; D gene unclear. V was cut by 3 bases and J by 6 bases, with 9 bases left in between. The CDR3 totals 13 residues. Germline V lookup: CDR1 MDHEN, CDR2 SYDVKM. The CDR3 reads CASSLPGFQPQHF. CDR3 DNA sequence: TGTGCCAGCAGTTTGCCAGGATTTCAGCCCCAGCATTTT.

With regard to this clone: This specimen includes other DNA sequences encoding the same CDR3. This sequence joins TRBV19 and TRBJ1-3; TRBD1 is a possible D gene (6 bases). The V gene's germline CDR1 is LNHDA and CDR2 SQIVND (reference sequence). V was cut by 7 bases and J by 0 bases, with 13 bases left in between. CDR3 size: 15 residues. The CDR3 DNA follows: TGTGCCAGTATACCCGACAGGAGCTCTGGAAACACCATATATTTT. Translated: CASIPDRSSGNTIYF. Looking up the rest from reference TRBV19 and TRBJ1-3 gives the full variable domain: DGGITQSPKYLFRKEGQNVTLSCEQNLNHDAMYWYRQDPGQGLRLIYYSQIVNDFQKGDIAEGYSVSREKKESFPLTVTSAQKNPTAFYLCASIPDRSSGNTIYFGEGSWLTVV.